This T cell receptor (beta chain) was identified during a study of identical twins. Study results and limitations: Analyses of zero insertions could be partly confounded by invariant MAIT and iNKT cells. Compared with unrelated sharing, twin-shared out-of-frame alpha sequences had more low-probability sequences.

Comment on this clonotype: What it binds is not known.

TCRdb passed the 5' RACE reads through MiXCR, listing each CDR3 protein once. The table lists around 960,000 distinct CDR3 sequences, approximately 13% of them singletons. V lost 0 bases to trimming and J lost 0 bases; unmatched junction nucleotides: 6. CDR3 size: 17 residues. Germline CDR1 is KGHSH and CDR2 is LQKENI. The same sample was also studied in work on yellow fever vaccine responses in identical twins.

The TCR comes from a woman under 30 in good health. This chain links TRBV18 with TRBJ2-3, with TRBD1 identical over 7 bases. Sequencing was performed on PBMCs. DNA for the CDR3: TGTGCCAGCTCACCACCACGGGACAGCCATAGCACAGATACGCAGTATTTT. Amino acid sequence: CASSPPRDSHSTDTQYF.